The 14 T cell receptor beta chains below come from one sample, sequenced in a study of blood T cell repertoires in COVID-19. This table comes from immunoSEQ multiplex PCR, and its TCRdb copy is limited to in-frame clones, with some not included. The table has some 160,000 clones, around 89% seen once. The sequencing input was peripheral blood. The receptor source for this set is a man aged 50 to 59 who had recovered from COVID-19.

This chain uses TRBV4-3 with TRBJ2-7; D not certain. The CDR3 covers 15 residues. CDR1 is LGHNA and CDR2 is YSLEER in the germline V gene. Deletions cut 0 bases from V and 6 bases from J, with 15 bases between. The CDR3 region is CASSQDHSPNGEQYF. The CDR3 DNA sequence: TGCGCCAGCAGCCAAGATCACAGTCCCAATGGCGAGCAGTACTTC.

This chain uses TRBV2 with TRBJ2-5, with no clear D. Germline V gene lookup returns CDR1 SNHLY and CDR2 FYNNEI. Trimming took 4 bases from V and 9 from J, leaving 9 bases between them. The CDR3 spans 11 residues. CDR3 in amino acids: CASSAQLAQYF. In nucleotides, the CDR3 is TGTGCCAGCAGTGCCCAGTTGGCCCAGTACTTC. The variable domain in full, with the rest retrieved from reference TRBV2 and TRBJ2-5, is EPEVTQTPSHQVTQMGQEVILRCVPISNHLYFYWYRQILGQKVEFLVSFYNNEISEKSEIFDDQFSVERPDGSNFTLKIRSTKLEDSAMYFCASSAQLAQYFGPGTRLLVL.

V and J are TRBV5-6 and TRBJ2-2; a weak D match, TRBD2 (7 bases). Trimming took 0 bases from V and 6 from J, leaving 18 bases between them. Germline V gives CDR1 SGHDT, CDR2 YYEEEE. This CDR3 has 17 residues. CDR3 protein: CASSLAGEGGPAGELFF. CDR3 sequence (DNA): TGTGCCAGCAGCTTGGCCGGCGAGGGGGGGCCGGCCGGGGAGCTGTTTTTT.

V is TRBV6-5 and J is TRBJ1-2, with D unresolved. Between the trimmed V and J ends, which lost 0 bases and 4 bases, there was a span of 12 bases. The CDR3 is made up of 15 amino acids. Looked up from germline, CDR1 is MNHEY and CDR2 is SVGAGI. The CDR3 bases are TGTGCCAGCAGTTACTCGACTCGGTTGGCCTATGGCTACACCTTC. Amino acid sequence: CASSYSTRLAYGYTF.

The CDR3 DNA follows: TGTGCCAGCAGTTCCTATGGCAATGAGCAGTTCTTC. Translation gives CASSSYGNEQFF. The genes are TRBV5-6 and TRBJ2-1, with D hard to call. CDR1 is SGHDT, CDR2 YYEEEE, per germline. The CDR3 is 12 amino acids. Trimming shortened V by 5 bases and J by 6 bases, and 9 bases separated the two germline ends. Filled out from reference TRBV5-6 and TRBJ2-1, the complete variable domain reads DAGVTQSPTHLIKTRGQQVTLRCSPKSGHDTVSWYQQALGQGPQFIFQYYEEEERQRGNFPDRFSGHQFPNYSSELNVNALLLGDSALYLCASSSYGNEQFFGPGTRLTVL.

The rearrangement uses TRBV7-2 and TRBJ1-2; 10 bases match TRBD1. Germline loops: CDR1 SGHTA, CDR2 FQGNSA. The CDR3 runs 15 residues. Trimming removed 0 bases from V and 7 bases from J; junction bases left unmatched: 5. The CDR3 bases are TGTGCCAGCAGCTTAGCTCCGGGACAGGGGACTGGCTACACCTTC. Translation gives CASSLAPGQGTGYTF.

The chain joins TRBV7-3 to TRBJ1-1; D gene ambiguous. This CDR3 has 12 residues. V was clipped by 7 bases and J by 0 bases, with 6 bases between them. Germline loops: CDR1 SGHTA, CDR2 FQGTGA. Written as DNA, the CDR3 is TGTGCCAGCAAGAACATGAACACTGAAGCTTTCTTT. Protein: CASKNMNTEAFF.

The J gene is TRBJ1-6, the V gene TRBV5-6; 8 nucleotides match TRBD1. V lost 2 bases and J lost 10; bases outside the gene matches: 2. CDR1 is SGHDT, CDR2 YYEEEE, per germline. The CDR3 loop spans 13 amino acids. This CDR3 reads CASSLSGGSPLHF. CDR3 nucleotide sequence: TGTGCCAGCAGCTTATCAGGGGGCTCACCCCTCCACTTT.

The chain combines TRBV2 with TRBJ2-1; 7 bases are shared with TRBD2. CDR1 is SNHLY and CDR2 is FYNNEI in the germline V gene. This CDR3 spans 15 amino acids. Losses at the gene ends were 3 bases for V and 5 bases for J; bases not matched to a gene: 7. In nucleotides, the CDR3 is TGTGCCAGCAGTGATTACGCGGGAGTAGACAATGAGCAGTTCTTC. This encodes CASSDYAGVDNEQFF. The variable domain in full, with the rest retrieved from reference TRBV2 and TRBJ2-1, is EPEVTQTPSHQVTQMGQEVILRCVPISNHLYFYWYRQILGQKVEFLVSFYNNEISEKSEIFDDQFSVERPDGSNFTLKIRSTKLEDSAMYFCASSDYAGVDNEQFFGPGTRLTVL.

This chain connects TRBV18 to TRBJ2-2; TRBD1 agrees at 12 bases. Unmatched junction bases numbered 4, after V lost 2 bases and J lost 6 bases. The CDR3 runs to 16 residues. From germline, CDR1 is KGHSH and CDR2 LQKENI. This chain's CDR3 is CASSPVGQGASGELFF. Here the CDR3 DNA reads TGTGCCAGCTCACCAGTGGGACAGGGGGCGTCCGGGGAGCTGTTTTTT.

V gene TRBV15 combines with J gene TRBJ2-7, with 9 nucleotides matching TRBD2. CDR1 and CDR2 from the germline V gene are LNHNV and YYDKDF (reference sequence). V lost 3 bases and J lost 6; bases outside the gene matches: 15. The CDR3 contains 17 residues. The DNA for the CDR3 is TGTGCCACCAGCAGTGGGAGACTAGCGGATGACAAACGCGAGCAGTACTTC. Translation: CATSSGRLADDKREQYF.

V is TRBV5-4 and J is TRBJ2-5, with 7 nucleotides matching TRBD1. This CDR3 contains 16 residues. Germline lookup yields CDR1 SGHNT and CDR2 YYREEE (reference sequence). With 3 bases clipped from V and 1 base from J, the junction kept 9 bases outside the gene matches. CDR3 sequence reads: CASSSRRQGSQETQYF. The CDR3 coding sequence is TGTGCCAGCAGCTCACGGCGACAGGGCAGCCAAGAGACCCAGTACTTC.

The chain links TRBV4-3 to TRBJ1-2, with D possibly being TRBD1 (6 bases). The CDR3 totals 16 residues. CDR1 is LGHNA and CDR2 is YSLEER in the germline V gene. The germline V and J ends were trimmed by 3 bases and 6 bases, with 20 bases remaining between them. The CDR3 is CASSQDPGGPRNGYTF. CDR3 DNA: TGCGCCAGCAGCCAGGACCCCGGGGGGCCGAGAAATGGCTACACCTTC.

The chain links TRBV19 to TRBJ1-2, with TRBD1 matching 8 bases. Germline V lookup: CDR1 LNHDA, CDR2 SQIVND (reference sequence). V lost 7 bases to trimming and J lost 0 bases; unmatched junction nucleotides: 4. There are 14 residues in the CDR3. The CDR3 spells CASIGTGSNYGYTF. The CDR3 bases are TGTGCCAGTATAGGGACAGGCTCTAACTATGGCTACACCTTC.